A single sample gave rise to the 20 T cell receptor beta chains below, sequenced in a study of blood T cell repertoires in COVID-19. Clones were read by immunoSEQ multiplex PCR, and TCRdb kept only the in-frame ones, dropping some. The sample has 37,000 or so clones, 70% to 90% seen once. Specimen: peripheral blood. These receptors came from a man between 60 and 70 years old with active COVID-19.

The gene calls are TRBV11-3 and TRBJ2-3, with D perhaps TRBD1 (7 bases). This CDR3 comprises 17 residues. Germline CDR1 is SGHNT and CDR2 is YENEEA. Trimming took off 1 base at V and 4 bases at J, with 18 bases between the two ends. In nucleotides, the CDR3 is TGTGCCAGCAGCTTAGGGTCTTACAGGGGAGGCGCAGATACGCAGTATTTT. Protein product: CASSLGSYRGGADTQYF.

The genes are TRBV3-1 (or the pseudogene TRBV3-2) and TRBJ1-4; D is ambiguous. V shed 4 bases and J shed 8 bases, with 14 bases lying between them. The CDR3 has 14 amino acids. Germline assignment: CDR1 LGHDT and CDR2 YNNKEL (reference sequence). The CDR3 DNA follows: TGTGCCAGCAGCCTAGGACGGGAAGAGGAAAAACTGTTTTTT. Residues: CASSLGREEEKLFF.

The rearrangement uses TRBV11-2 and TRBJ2-7; D possibly corresponds to TRBD2 (7 bases). With 5 bases removed from V and 4 bases from J, the gap between germline ends came to 21 bases. Per germline, CDR1 SGHAT and CDR2 FQNNGV. There are 16 residues in the CDR3. The CDR3 nucleotides are TGTGCCAGCAGCGGGGGGGCCACAGGGACCCTTTACGAGCAGTACTTC. Its protein is CASSGGATGTLYEQYF.

A single count supports this clone. The V and J genes are TRBV5-1 and TRBJ2-6, with 7 bases fitting TRBD1. Germline CDR1 and CDR2: SGHRS and YFSETQ. The ends lost 5 bases at V and 6 bases at J; junction bases unmatched: 8. The CDR3 is 15 amino acids. The CDR3 spells CASSKGQTAANVLTF. In DNA, the CDR3 is TGCGCCAGCAGTAAGGGACAGACTGCGGCCAACGTCCTGACTTTC.

J is TRBJ2-5 and V is TRBV27; 7 bases map to TRBD1. Germline V gene lookup returns CDR1 MNHEY and CDR2 SMNVEV (reference sequence). The CDR3 totals 15 residues. V shed 5 bases and J 4 bases; nucleotides not matched to a gene: 10. CDR3 DNA: TGTGCCAGCAGTCGACAGGGTTTGGGCCCAGAGACCCAGTACTTC. It yields the protein CASSRQGLGPETQYF.

The chain has TRBV5-1 and TRBJ2-2, with D perhaps TRBD1 (6 bases). In germline, CDR1 is SGHRS, CDR2 YFSETQ. The CDR3 extends over 18 amino acids. V was trimmed by 0 bases and J by 2 bases, leaving 17 bases between them. CDR3 sequence reads: CASSLGPTGSVNTGELFF. The CDR3 nucleotides read TGCGCCAGCAGCTTGGGTCCAACAGGGTCGGTTAACACCGGGGAGCTGTTTTTT.

V gene TRBV7-3 combines with J gene TRBJ2-1; 7 positions match TRBD2. The germline CDR1 and CDR2 sequences are SGHTA and FQGTGA. Trimming at V came to 5 bases and at J to 1 base, leaving 8 bases not matched to a gene. CDR3 length: 16 residues. The CDR3 region is CASSPRAGFSYNEQFF. CDR3 sequence (DNA): TGTGCCAGCAGCCCCCGAGCGGGGTTTTCCTACAATGAGCAGTTCTTC.

The chain uses TRBV7-9 and TRBJ2-1, with 9 positions matching TRBD2. There are 14 residues in the CDR3. CDR1 and CDR2 from the germline V gene are SEHNR and FQNEAQ (reference sequence). The V and J ends lost 8 bases and 8 bases, in that order; junction bases with no gene match: 10. CDR3 nucleotide sequence: TGTGCCAGCCCCTGGGGTAGCGGGAGCGATGAGCAGTTCTTC. This sequence encodes CASPWGSGSDEQFF.

The genes are TRBV27 and TRBJ1-5; 8 bases match TRBD1. Germline assignment: CDR1 MNHEY and CDR2 SMNVEV (reference sequence). The J segment lost 3 bases and the V segment lost 2 bases, leaving 3 bases of the junction unmatched. The CDR3 has 15 amino acids. CDR3 protein: CASSLTGGANQPQHF. The CDR3 coding sequence is TGTGCCAGCAGTTTAACAGGGGGGGCCAATCAGCCCCAGCATTTT.

V usage is TRBV18 and J usage is TRBJ2-7; 9 bases align to TRBD1. The CDR3 is 14 amino acids. Germline CDR1 is KGHSH and CDR2 is LQKENI. Trimming at V came to 4 bases and at J to 4 bases, leaving 5 bases not matched to a gene. Here the CDR3 DNA reads TGTGCCAGCTCACTCGAGACAGGGGGATACGAGCAGTACTTC. Protein: CASSLETGGYEQYF.

The chain has TRBV10-3 and TRBJ1-1; the match to TRBD1 covers 8 bases. V gave up 8 bases and J gave up 4 bases; unmatched junction bases: 12. Per the germline V gene, CDR1 is ENHRY and CDR2 is SYGVKD. The length of the CDR3 is 15 residues. This CDR3 is CAIQRSRGRSTEAFF. The CDR3 DNA follows: TGTGCCATCCAACGCTCCAGGGGGCGCAGCACTGAAGCTTTCTTT.

The V call is TRBV10-3, the J call TRBJ2-2, with 11 bases identical to TRBD2. Germline trimming cut 10 bases from V and 2 bases from J; bases unmatched to any gene: 9. In germline, CDR1 is ENHRY, CDR2 SYGVKD. CDR3 length: 16 residues. DNA for the CDR3: TGTGCCAGCCGAACTAGCGGGAGCGCCAACACCGGGGAGCTGTTTTTT. This translates into CASRTSGSANTGELFF.

This clone has only one observation. V is TRBV19 and J is TRBJ1-5; TRBD1 is a possible D gene (5 bases). The CDR3 totals 18 residues. Germline loops: CDR1 LNHDA, CDR2 SQIVND (reference sequence). Trimming cost V 3 bases and J 0 bases, with 18 bases left between them. CDR3 loop: CASSMDTAGFYSNQPQHF. As DNA, the CDR3 is TGTGCCAGTAGTATGGACACGGCAGGGTTCTATAGCAATCAGCCCCAGCATTTT.

V and J are TRBV2 and TRBJ2-5, with 7 positions matching TRBD1. Germline V gene sequence: CDR1 SNHLY, CDR2 FYNNEI. Losses at the gene ends were 7 bases for V and 0 bases for J; bases not matched to a gene: 5. The CDR3 covers 14 residues. The CDR3 DNA follows: TGTGCCAGCATCGCTGACAGGGACCAAGAGACCCAGTACTTC. Translation: CASIADRDQETQYF.

This chain links TRBV10-2 with TRBJ1-1; D possibly corresponds to TRBD1 (6 bases). Trimming shortened V by 3 bases and J by 1 base, and 12 bases separated the two germline ends. CDR3 length: 15 residues. Germline values: CDR1 WSHSY, CDR2 SAAADI. The CDR3 spells CASSDWAGANTEAFF. The CDR3 DNA sequence: TGCGCCAGCAGTGATTGGGCGGGGGCGAACACTGAAGCTTTCTTT.

The chain links TRBV19 to TRBJ2-3, with D possibly TRBD2 on 5 matching bases. The CDR3 sequence is 15 residues long. V lost 2 bases and J 1 base, leaving 10 bases between the germline ends. From germline, CDR1 is LNHDA and CDR2 SQIVND (reference sequence). This chain's CDR3 is CASSISWGGTDTQYF. CDR3 DNA: TGTGCCAGTAGTATATCCTGGGGAGGCACAGATACGCAGTATTTT.

This clone was seen once. V usage is TRBV11-3 and J usage is TRBJ2-5, with 8 positions matching TRBD1. The germline gives CDR1 SGHNT, CDR2 YENEEA. This CDR3 region has 16 residues. After removal of 5 bases from V and 0 bases from J, the junction contained 8 bases not matched to a gene. CDR3 in DNA: TGTGCCAGCAGCGCAGGGACAGGAAACCACCAAGAGACCCAGTACTTC. Amino acid sequence: CASSAGTGNHQETQYF. Looking up the rest from reference TRBV11-3 and TRBJ2-5 gives the full variable domain: EAGVVQSPRYKIIEKKQPVAFWCNPISGHNTLYWYLQNLGQGPELLIRYENEEAVDDSQLPKDRFSAERLKGVDSTLKIQPAELGDSAVYLCASSAGTGNHQETQYFGPGTRLLVL.

This clone was counted a single time. This sequence joins TRBV18 and TRBJ1-1, with 11 positions matching TRBD1. The CDR3 is 15 residues long. Germline CDR1 and CDR2: KGHSH and LQKENI. Trimming removed 3 bases from V and 4 bases from J; junction bases left unmatched: 4. This CDR3 reads CASSPGTGGSTEAFF. The DNA for the CDR3 is TGTGCCAGCTCACCCGGGACAGGGGGGTCCACTGAAGCTTTCTTT. Looking up the rest from reference TRBV18 and TRBJ1-1 gives the full variable domain: NAGVMQNPRHLVRRRGQEARLRCSPMKGHSHVYWYRQLPEEGLKFMVYLQKENIIDESGMPKERFSAEFPKEGPSILRIQQVVRGDSAAYFCASSPGTGGSTEAFFGQGTRLTVV.

The chain combines TRBV7-6 with TRBJ1-1, with D possibly being TRBD1 (6 bases). Looked up from germline, CDR1 is SGHVS and CDR2 is FNYEAQ. The CDR3 extends over 15 amino acids. V lost 6 bases and J 3 bases, leaving 17 bases between the germline ends. CDR3 nucleotide sequence: TGTGCCAGCAGTTCAACTGGACAGCCATACACTGAAGCTTTCTTT. This codes for CASSSTGQPYTEAFF.

This clone has a single count. The chain combines TRBV28 with TRBJ2-4; TRBD1 agrees at 8 bases. The ends lost 5 bases at V and 16 bases at J; junction bases unmatched: 10. This CDR3 has 12 amino acids. Germline V gene lookup returns CDR1 MDHEN and CDR2 SYDVKM. Here the CDR3 reads CASSITGTGLYF. DNA for the CDR3: TGTGCCAGCAGTATCACCGGGACAGGTCTTTACTTC.